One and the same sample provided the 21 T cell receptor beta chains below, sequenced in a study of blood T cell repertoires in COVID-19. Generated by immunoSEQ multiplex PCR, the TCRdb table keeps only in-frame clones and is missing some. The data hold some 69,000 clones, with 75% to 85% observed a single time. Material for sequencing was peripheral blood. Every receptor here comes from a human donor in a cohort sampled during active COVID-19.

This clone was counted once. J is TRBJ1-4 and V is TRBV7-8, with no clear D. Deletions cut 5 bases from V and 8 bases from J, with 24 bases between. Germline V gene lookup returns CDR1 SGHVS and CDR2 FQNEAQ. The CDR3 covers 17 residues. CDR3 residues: CASSTRIISRREEKLFF. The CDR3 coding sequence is TGTGCCAGCAGCACCCGGATTATTTCCAGGAGGGAAGAAAAACTGTTTTTT.

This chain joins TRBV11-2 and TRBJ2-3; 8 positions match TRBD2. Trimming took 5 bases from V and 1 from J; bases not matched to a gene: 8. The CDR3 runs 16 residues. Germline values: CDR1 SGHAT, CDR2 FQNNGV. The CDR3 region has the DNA TGTGCCAGCAGCAAGGCGGGGGGTCTGCGCACAGATACGCAGTATTTT. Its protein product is CASSKAGGLRTDTQYF.

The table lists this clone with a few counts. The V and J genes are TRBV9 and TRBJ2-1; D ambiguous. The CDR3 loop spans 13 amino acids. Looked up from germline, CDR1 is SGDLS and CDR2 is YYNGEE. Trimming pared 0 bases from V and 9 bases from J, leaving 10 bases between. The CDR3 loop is CASSVAAVGEQFF. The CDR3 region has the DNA TGTGCCAGCAGCGTAGCTGCGGTCGGTGAGCAGTTCTTC.

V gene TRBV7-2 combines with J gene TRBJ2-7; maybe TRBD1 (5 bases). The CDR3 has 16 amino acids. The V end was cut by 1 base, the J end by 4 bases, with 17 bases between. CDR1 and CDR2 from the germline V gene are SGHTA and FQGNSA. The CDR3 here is CASSLVPDTRRYEQYF. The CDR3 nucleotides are TGTGCCAGCAGCTTAGTTCCGGACACCCGTCGATACGAGCAGTACTTC.

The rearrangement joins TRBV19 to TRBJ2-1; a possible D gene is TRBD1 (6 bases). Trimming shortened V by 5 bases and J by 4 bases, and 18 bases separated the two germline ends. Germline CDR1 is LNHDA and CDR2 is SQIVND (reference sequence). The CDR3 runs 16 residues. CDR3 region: CASSFDAGTSYNEQFF. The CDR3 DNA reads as TGTGCCAGTAGTTTTGATGCCGGGACATCGTACAATGAGCAGTTCTTC.

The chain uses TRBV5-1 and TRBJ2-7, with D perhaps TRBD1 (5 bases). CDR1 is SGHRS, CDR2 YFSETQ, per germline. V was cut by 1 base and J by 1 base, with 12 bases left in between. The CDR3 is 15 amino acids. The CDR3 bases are TGCGCCAGCAGCTTGCTCCAGGGTGGTTCCTACGAGCAGTACTTC. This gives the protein CASSLLQGGSYEQYF.

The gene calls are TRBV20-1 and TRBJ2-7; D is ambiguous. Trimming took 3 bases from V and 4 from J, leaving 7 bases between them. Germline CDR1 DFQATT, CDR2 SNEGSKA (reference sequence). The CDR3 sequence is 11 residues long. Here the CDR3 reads CSAREQYEQYF. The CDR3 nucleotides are TGCAGTGCTAGGGAACAGTACGAGCAGTACTTC.

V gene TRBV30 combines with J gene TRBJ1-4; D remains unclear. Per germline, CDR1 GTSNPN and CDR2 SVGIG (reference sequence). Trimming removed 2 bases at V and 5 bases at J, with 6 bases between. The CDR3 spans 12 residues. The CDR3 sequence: CAWSPPNEKLFF. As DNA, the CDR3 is TGTGCCTGGAGTCCCCCGAATGAAAAACTGTTTTTT.

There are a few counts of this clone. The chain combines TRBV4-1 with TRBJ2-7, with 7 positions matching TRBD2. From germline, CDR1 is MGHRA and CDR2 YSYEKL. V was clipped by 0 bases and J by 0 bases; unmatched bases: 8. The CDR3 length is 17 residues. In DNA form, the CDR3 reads TGCGCCAGCAGCCAAGATCGGGGAGCGGGGAGCTCCTACGAGCAGTACTTC. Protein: CASSQDRGAGSSYEQYF.

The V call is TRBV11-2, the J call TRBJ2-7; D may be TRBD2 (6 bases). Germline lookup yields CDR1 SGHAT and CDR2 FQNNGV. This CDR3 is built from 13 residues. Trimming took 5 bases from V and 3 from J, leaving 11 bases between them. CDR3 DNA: TGTGCCAGCAGCCCTATCGGGAGCTACGAGCAGTACTTC. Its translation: CASSPIGSYEQYF.

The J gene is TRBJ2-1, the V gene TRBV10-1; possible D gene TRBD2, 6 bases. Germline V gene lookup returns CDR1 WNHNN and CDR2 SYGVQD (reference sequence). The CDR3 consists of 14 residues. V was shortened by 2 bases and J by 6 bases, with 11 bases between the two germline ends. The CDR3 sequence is CASSEERDFNEQFF. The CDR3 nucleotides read TGCGCCAGCAGTGAGGAACGGGACTTCAATGAGCAGTTCTTC.

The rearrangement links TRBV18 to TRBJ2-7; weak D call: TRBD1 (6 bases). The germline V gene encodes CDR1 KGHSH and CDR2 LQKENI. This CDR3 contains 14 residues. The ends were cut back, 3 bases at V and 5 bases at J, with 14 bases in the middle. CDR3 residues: CASSPATGINEQYF. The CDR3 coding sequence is TGTGCCAGCTCACCCGCGACAGGAATCAACGAGCAGTACTTC.

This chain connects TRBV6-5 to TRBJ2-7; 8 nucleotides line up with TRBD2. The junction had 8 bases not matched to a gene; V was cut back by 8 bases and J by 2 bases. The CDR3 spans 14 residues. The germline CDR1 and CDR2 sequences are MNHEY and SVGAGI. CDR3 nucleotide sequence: TGTGCCAGCGGCCCAGCGGGAGTCCCCTACGAGCAGTACTTC. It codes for CASGPAGVPYEQYF.

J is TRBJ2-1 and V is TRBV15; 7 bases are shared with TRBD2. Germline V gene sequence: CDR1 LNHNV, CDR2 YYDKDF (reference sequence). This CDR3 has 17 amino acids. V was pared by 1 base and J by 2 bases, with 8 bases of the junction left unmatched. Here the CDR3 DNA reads TGTGCCACCAGCAGAGGGGGGAGGGGCGCAGCCTACAATGAGCAGTTCTTC. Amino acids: CATSRGGRGAAYNEQFF.

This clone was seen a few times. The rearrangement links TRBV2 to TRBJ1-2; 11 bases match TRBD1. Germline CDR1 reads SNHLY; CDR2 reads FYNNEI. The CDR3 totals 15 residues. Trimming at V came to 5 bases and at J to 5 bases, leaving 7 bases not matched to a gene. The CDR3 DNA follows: TGTGCCAGCAGTACCCAAGGGACAGGGGGATATGGCTACACCTTC. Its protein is CASSTQGTGGYGYTF.

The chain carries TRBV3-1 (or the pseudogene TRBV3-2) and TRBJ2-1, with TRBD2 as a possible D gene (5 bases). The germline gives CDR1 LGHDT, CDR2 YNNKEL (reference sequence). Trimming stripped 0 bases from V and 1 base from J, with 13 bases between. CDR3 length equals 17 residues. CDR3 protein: CASSQEAWEKSYNEQFF. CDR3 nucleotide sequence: TGTGCCAGCAGCCAAGAAGCGTGGGAGAAGTCCTACAATGAGCAGTTCTTC.

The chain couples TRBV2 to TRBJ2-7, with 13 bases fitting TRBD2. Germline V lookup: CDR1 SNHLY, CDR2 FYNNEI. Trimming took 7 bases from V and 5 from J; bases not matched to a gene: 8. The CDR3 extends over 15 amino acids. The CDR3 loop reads CASTQRGLAGNEQYF. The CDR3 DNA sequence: TGTGCCAGCACCCAAAGGGGACTAGCGGGGAACGAGCAGTACTTC.

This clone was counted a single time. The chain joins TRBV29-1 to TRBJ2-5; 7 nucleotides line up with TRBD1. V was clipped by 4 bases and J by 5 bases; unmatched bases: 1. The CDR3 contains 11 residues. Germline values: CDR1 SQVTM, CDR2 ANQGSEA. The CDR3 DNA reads TGCAGCGTTGTCAGGGGGGAGACCCAGTACTTC. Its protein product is CSVVRGETQYF.

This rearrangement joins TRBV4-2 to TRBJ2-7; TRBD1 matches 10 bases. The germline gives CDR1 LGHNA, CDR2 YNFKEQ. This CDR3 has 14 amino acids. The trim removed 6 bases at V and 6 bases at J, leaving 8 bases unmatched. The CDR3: CASRERQGAGEQYF. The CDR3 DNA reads TGTGCCAGCAGGGAAAGACAGGGGGCTGGCGAGCAGTACTTC.

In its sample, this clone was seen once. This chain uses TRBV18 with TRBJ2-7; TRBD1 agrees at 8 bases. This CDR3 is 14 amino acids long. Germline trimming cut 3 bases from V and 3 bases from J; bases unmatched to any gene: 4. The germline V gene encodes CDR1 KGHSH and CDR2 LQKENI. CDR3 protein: CASSPGQDGYEQYF. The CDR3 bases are TGTGCCAGCTCACCGGGACAGGACGGCTACGAGCAGTACTTC.

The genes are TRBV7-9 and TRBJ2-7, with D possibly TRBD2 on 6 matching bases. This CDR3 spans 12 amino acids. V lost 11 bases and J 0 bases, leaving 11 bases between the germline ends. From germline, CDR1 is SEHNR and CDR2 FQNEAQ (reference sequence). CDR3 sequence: CAWGVDSYEQYF. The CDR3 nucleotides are TGTGCCTGGGGGGTTGACTCCTACGAGCAGTACTTC.